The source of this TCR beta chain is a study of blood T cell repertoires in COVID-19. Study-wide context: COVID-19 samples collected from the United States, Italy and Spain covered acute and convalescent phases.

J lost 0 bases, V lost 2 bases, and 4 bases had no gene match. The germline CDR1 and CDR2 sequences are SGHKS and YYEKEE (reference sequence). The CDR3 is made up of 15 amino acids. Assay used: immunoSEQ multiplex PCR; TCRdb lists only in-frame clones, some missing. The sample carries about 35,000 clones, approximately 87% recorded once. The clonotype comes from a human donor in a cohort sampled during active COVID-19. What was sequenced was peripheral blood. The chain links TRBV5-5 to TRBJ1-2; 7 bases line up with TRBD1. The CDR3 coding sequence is TGTGCCAGCAGCTTCTCAGGGGGTACTAACTATGGCTACACCTTC. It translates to CASSFSGGTNYGYTF.